Each of the 18 T cell receptor beta chains below was sequenced from the same sample in a study of shared clonotypes between healthy human individuals. The assay was immunoSEQ multiplex PCR, and TCRdb's table has in-frame clones only and misses some. In the table there are about a million clones, under 80% of which are singletons. Sequenced material: memory CD4+ T cells sorted from blood. Noted subset: CD45RA-negative fraction. The receptors come from a young man in good health.

This chain links TRBV4-3 with TRBJ1-4; unclear D gene. The CDR3 runs to 16 residues. Germline CDR1 reads LGHNA; CDR2 reads YSLEER. Trimming removed 4 bases at V and 5 bases at J, with 17 bases between. The CDR3 DNA sequence: TGCGCCAGCAGCCGTCGGAGCTCCGGACCGAATGAAAAACTGTTTTTT. It is translated as CASSRRSSGPNEKLFF.

The V gene is TRBV6-4, the J gene TRBJ2-1; D is undetermined. Trimming removed 4 bases at V and 9 bases at J, with 19 bases between. The CDR3 contains 15 residues. The germline gives CDR1 MRHNA, CDR2 SNTAGT. CDR3 protein: CASSVSAFPMSEQFF. The CDR3 DNA reads as TGTGCCAGCAGTGTATCCGCGTTCCCTATGAGTGAGCAGTTCTTC.

The chain has TRBV4-1 and TRBJ2-5; TRBD2 might be the D (6 bases). CDR1 and CDR2 from the germline V gene are MGHRA and YSYEKL. CDR3 size: 14 residues. Trimming stripped 5 bases from V and 5 bases from J, with 15 bases between. The CDR3 reads CASSSPGGPETQYF. The CDR3 DNA reads TGCGCCAGCAGCTCCCCCGGGGGTCCGGAGACCCAGTACTTC.

This clone showed up just a few times. Other DNA sequences of this sample code for an identical CDR3. This chain connects TRBV5-1 to TRBJ1-4; 9 positions agree with TRBD1. The CDR3 length is 14 residues. CDR1 is SGHRS, CDR2 YFSETQ, per germline. V shed 6 bases and J 7 bases; nucleotides not matched to a gene: 7. The CDR3 spells CASTLTGGGEKLFF. The CDR3 region has the DNA TGCGCCAGCACCCTCACAGGGGGCGGTGAAAAACTGTTTTTT.

The chain carries TRBV4-3 and TRBJ1-4; 10 bases are a match to TRBD1. Germline CDR1 is LGHNA and CDR2 is YSLEER. The CDR3 runs 16 residues. The ends lost 0 bases at V and 8 bases at J; junction bases unmatched: 6. The CDR3: CASSQEKGQGKEKLFF. The CDR3 DNA is TGCGCCAGCAGCCAAGAAAAGGGACAGGGGAAGGAAAAACTGTTTTTT.

The chain uses TRBV2 and TRBJ1-6, with D uncertain. The V and J ends lost 5 bases and 10 bases respectively, with 12 bases between them. The CDR3 runs to 13 residues. The germline CDR1 and CDR2 sequences are SNHLY and FYNNEI. CDR3 bases: TGTGCCAGCAGTCGGGTTGGAGAATCACCCCTCCACTTT. It is translated as CASSRVGESPLHF.

The sample holds one count of this clone. V gene TRBV19 combines with J gene TRBJ1-6, with a weak D call TRBD1 (6 bases). From germline, CDR1 is LNHDA and CDR2 SQIVND (reference sequence). Trimming took off 4 bases at V and 6 bases at J, with 13 bases between the two ends. The CDR3 extends over 15 amino acids. CDR3 nucleotides: TGTGCCAGTAGTACCGGGACACTGACTAATTCACCCCTCCACTTT. Its protein is CASSTGTLTNSPLHF.

This clone occurred once. Other DNA sequences in this sample translate to the same CDR3. The chain is built from TRBV5-1 and TRBJ1-1, with a tentative D call TRBD1 (5 bases). Trimming left V 2 bases short and J 2 bases short, with 10 bases between. The CDR3 length is 14 residues. The germline gives CDR1 SGHRS, CDR2 YFSETQ. CDR3 loop: CASSFQGVNTEAFF. The CDR3 region has the DNA TGCGCCAGCAGCTTCCAGGGAGTCAACACTGAAGCTTTCTTT.

This chain uses TRBV6-1 with TRBJ2-5; perhaps D is TRBD1 or TRBD2 (6 bases each). The CDR3 extends over 17 amino acids. The V gene lost 2 bases and the J gene lost 4 bases, with 20 bases spanning the gap. Germline-derived CDR1 and CDR2 are MNHNS and SASEGT. The CDR3: CASSEYRVVFSGETQYF. The CDR3 bases are TGTGCCAGCAGTGAATACAGGGTGGTGTTTAGCGGAGAGACCCAGTACTTC.

The chain joins TRBV18 to TRBJ2-1, with TRBD1 matching over 8 bases. Germline CDR1 reads KGHSH; CDR2 reads LQKENI. The CDR3 runs to 15 residues. V dropped 4 bases and J dropped 4; count of bases not matched to a gene: 6. The CDR3 loop reads CASSLQGGQYNEQFF. DNA for the CDR3: TGTGCCAGCTCACTACAGGGGGGCCAGTACAATGAGCAGTTCTTC.

This chain links TRBV18 with TRBJ2-6; 8 nucleotides match TRBD1. This CDR3 has 15 amino acids. Germline-derived CDR1 and CDR2 are KGHSH and LQKENI. V shed 5 bases, J shed 3 bases, and the junction held 3 bases outside the gene matches. In DNA, the CDR3 is TGTGCCAGCTCAGGACAGGGAATTGGGGCCAACGTCCTGACTTTC. Translated, it gives CASSGQGIGANVLTF.

The chain couples TRBV7-8 to TRBJ1-5, with 8 bases matching TRBD1. V shed 4 bases, J shed 6 bases, and the junction held 5 bases outside the gene matches. The CDR3 spans 14 residues. Looked up from germline, CDR1 is SGHVS and CDR2 is FQNEAQ. In DNA form, the CDR3 reads TGTGCCAGCAGCTCACAGGGGGAAGGTCAGCCCCAGCATTTT. It specifies CASSSQGEGQPQHF.

The sample holds a few counts of this clone. The rearrangement joins TRBV2 to TRBJ1-3, with 7 positions matching TRBD1. The CDR3 is 15 residues long. From germline, CDR1 is SNHLY and CDR2 FYNNEI. V trimming: 4 bases; J trimming: 4 bases; junction bases outside the gene matches: 7. The CDR3 loop reads CASSATQGIGNTIYF. CDR3 coding DNA: TGTGCCAGCAGTGCTACACAGGGGATCGGAAACACCATATATTTT.

The chain has TRBV19 and TRBJ1-3; D not certain. This CDR3 contains 12 residues. Per the germline V gene, CDR1 is LNHDA and CDR2 is SQIVND (reference sequence). Between the trimmed V and J ends, which lost 8 bases and 3 bases, there was a span of 8 bases. The CDR3 sequence: CASLSHGNTIYF. CDR3 coding DNA: TGTGCCAGTTTGTCTCATGGAAACACCATATATTTT.

V usage is TRBV7-9 and J usage is TRBJ2-7, with 9 bases that match TRBD1. With V trimmed by 5 bases and J by 4 bases, 3 bases remained unmatched. The CDR3 covers 13 residues. Germline V lookup: CDR1 SEHNR, CDR2 FQNEAQ (reference sequence). CDR3 loop: CASSPGTGYEQYF. The CDR3, as DNA: TGTGCCAGCAGCCCAGGGACAGGGTACGAGCAGTACTTC. Full variable domain (rest looked up from reference TRBV7-9 and TRBJ2-7): DTGVSQNPRHKITKRGQNVTFRCDPISEHNRLYWYRQTLGQGPEFLTYFQNEAQLEKSRLLSDRFSAERPKGSFSTLEIQRTEQGDSAMYLCASSPGTGYEQYFGPGTRLTVT.

This clone was seen a few times. V usage is TRBV11-2 and J usage is TRBJ1-1, with TRBD1 as a possible D gene (6 bases). This CDR3 comprises 16 residues. CDR1 is SGHAT, CDR2 FQNNGV, per germline. The ends were cut back, 4 bases at V and 5 bases at J, with 20 bases in the middle. The CDR3 reads CASSSLTGRTGTEAFF. CDR3 sequence (DNA): TGTGCCAGCAGCTCGTTAACAGGGAGGACCGGGACTGAAGCTTTCTTT.

The table lists this clone with a few counts. This CDR3 reads CASSQGWQDRSGNTIYF. The CDR3 DNA sequence: TGCGCCAGCAGCCAAGGTTGGCAGGACCGCTCTGGAAACACCATATATTTT. V gene TRBV4-1 combines with J gene TRBJ1-3; the D is unclear. The length of the CDR3 is 17 residues. The V end was cut by 1 base, the J end by 0 bases, with 13 bases between. The germline gives CDR1 MGHRA, CDR2 YSYEKL.

This CDR3 is CANRCGTRGRAAFF. DNA for the CDR3: TGTGCCAACCGGTGCGGGACACGTGGGCGGGCAGCTTTCTTT. The gene calls are TRBV11-3 and TRBJ1-1; D is perhaps TRBD1 (6 bases). V was pared by 10 bases and J by 10 bases, with 25 bases between. The CDR3 is 14 amino acids. Germline CDR1 and CDR2: SGHNT and YENEEA.